This T cell receptor beta chain was sequenced during a study of T cells in Graves' hyperthyroidism and ophthalmopathy. Broader study findings: Ophthalmopathy was separated from stable hyperthyroidism by a 13 V-J model. Blood also showed most of the thyroid clonotypes that were expanded above 0.001.

Diagnosis rested on symptoms, serum thyroxine and TRAb, thyroid ultrasound, and orbital computed tomography. Fresh peripheral blood, under 11 ml, yielded the PBMCs. It was RNA transcripts that yielded the amplified TCR beta CDR3 regions. The study used the HTBI primer set for a first-round RT-PCR of the TCR CDR3. From the multiplex PCR reads, TCRdb called clonotypes with MiXCR, one entry per CDR3 protein. The sample lists roughly 350,000 distinct CDR3 sequences, more than 14% occurring once. The table lists this clonotype with a few counts. Its target is not known. Germline CDR1 is MNHEY and CDR2 is SMNVEV (reference sequence). There are 13 residues in the CDR3. Deletions cut 5 bases from V and 0 bases from J, with 5 bases between.

The chain employs TRBV27 and TRBJ1-5; D is unclear. This clonotype originated in a woman aged 25 to 39 with Graves' ophthalmopathy. Sequencing used blood. The CDR3 DNA reads TGTGCCAGCAGTCCAATTAGCAATCAGCCCCAGCATTTT. The encoded protein is CASSPISNQPQHF.